This T cell receptor beta chain is drawn from a study of somatic mutations in cytotoxic T cells in rheumatoid arthritis. Using immunoSEQ multiplex PCR, the repertoire was profiled, and TCRdb retains in-frame clones only, with some absent. This sample carries 15,000 or so clones, roughly 80% of them seen once, and the ten largest clones take 10% to 15%. Trimming removed 0 bases from V and 3 bases from J; junction bases left unmatched: 6. The CDR3 consists of 19 residues. Per the germline V gene, CDR1 is SGHDN and CDR2 is FVKESK. This chain uses TRBV14 with TRBJ2-6, with 12 bases identical to TRBD1. The sample was CD8+ T cells sorted from blood. The source is an adult with rheumatoid arthritis. The CDR3 DNA reads TGTGCCAGCAGCCAAGATAAGCGGGACAGGGGGCTTGGGGCCAACGTCCTGACTTTC. Translation: CASSQDKRDRGLGANVLTF.